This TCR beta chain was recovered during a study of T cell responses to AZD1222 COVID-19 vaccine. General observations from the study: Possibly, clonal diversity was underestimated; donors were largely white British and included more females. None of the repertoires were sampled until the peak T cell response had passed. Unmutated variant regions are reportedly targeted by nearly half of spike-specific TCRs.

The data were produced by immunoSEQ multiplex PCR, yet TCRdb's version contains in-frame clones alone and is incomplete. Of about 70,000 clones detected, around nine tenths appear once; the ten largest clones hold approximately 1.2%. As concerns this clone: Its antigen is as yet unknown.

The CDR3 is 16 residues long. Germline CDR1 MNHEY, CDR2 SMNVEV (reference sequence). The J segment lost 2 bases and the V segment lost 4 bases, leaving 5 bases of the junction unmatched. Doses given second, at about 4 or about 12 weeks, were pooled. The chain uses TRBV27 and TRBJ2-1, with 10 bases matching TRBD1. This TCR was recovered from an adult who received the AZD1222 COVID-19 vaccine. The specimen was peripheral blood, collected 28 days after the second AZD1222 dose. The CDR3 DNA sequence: TGTGCCAGCAGTTCACCGGACAGGGGGACCTACAATGAGCAGTTCTTC. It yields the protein CASSSPDRGTYNEQFF.